This T cell receptor (beta chain) comes out of a study of cytomegalovirus exposure and HLA in healthy donors. The PCR made use of 60 Vbeta and 13 Jbeta primers. The protocol was immunoSEQ multiplex PCR, while the TCRdb copy is restricted to in-frame clones and leaves out a portion. The sample totals around 200,000 clones. The CDR3 has 11 amino acids. V was trimmed by 10 bases and J by 1 base, leaving 8 bases between them. Germline V gene lookup returns CDR1 SNHLY and CDR2 FYNNEI. Sequencing was done on a sample of PBMCs. The clonotype comes from a girl aged 2 to 10 in good health and CMV-seropositive. The J gene is TRBJ2-7, the V gene TRBV2; the D gene is possibly TRBD1 (6 bases). The CDR3, as DNA: TGTGCCACAGGGACATCCTACGAGCAGTACTTC. Its translation: CATGTSYEQYF.